This is a list of T cell receptor beta chains from one sample in a study of OX40 agonist ivuxolimab in advanced cancers. Here immunoSEQ multiplex PCR was the method, and the copy in TCRdb shows in-frame clones only, minus some. There are roughly 75,000 clones in the sample; around 84% occur only once, and around 6% lies in the top ten. Here the sequenced sample was CD4+ or CD8+ T cells sorted from blood, taken in a trial of the OX40 agonist ivuxolimab. These receptors originate from an adult with an advanced solid tumor such as melanoma, head and neck, liver or kidney cancer. The CDR3 runs from the conserved cysteine through the conserved F or W. D genes are given only for firm matches. Clone size is not always given. Where it is, it says once, few, many or a class for expanded clones.

clone_size j_call v_call d_call cdr3_nt cdr3_aa
NA TRBJ1-5 TRBV30 TRBD1 TGTGCCTGGAGGCCCTCCGGGACAGGCCTAAATCAGCCCCAGCATTTT CAWRPSGTGLNQPQHF
NA TRBJ2-1 TRBV6-5 NA TGTGCCAGCAGAACGGGAATCGCAAATGAGCAGTTCTTC CASRTGIANEQFF
NA TRBJ2-1 TRBV7-8 TRBD2 TGTGCCAGCAGCTTAGGAACTAGCGGGGGAAGAAGAGGGAATGAGCAGTTCTTC CASSLGTSGGRRGNEQFF
NA TRBJ2-5 TRBV2 NA TGTGCCAGCAGGTGGGACTTCCAAGAGACCCAGTACTTC CASRWDFQETQYF
NA TRBJ2-4 TRBV7-2 NA TGTGCCAGCAGCTTAGGCCAGAGTGGGAACATTCAGTACTTC CASSLGQSGNIQYF
NA TRBJ2-7 TRBV6-6 NA TGTGCCAGCAGTAAGGGGCAGGGGCTATCCTACGAGCAGTACTTC CASSKGQGLSYEQYF
NA TRBJ1-1 TRBV5-1 NA TGCGCCAGCAGCTTCCTCGTGGGGCGGTTGGGCACTGAAGCTTTCTTT CASSFLVGRLGTEAFF
NA TRBJ2-1 TRBV6-6 NA TGTGCCAGCAGTTACCTACAGGGTGGAGGGCAGTTCTTC CASSYLQGGGQFF
NA TRBJ1-3 TRBV5-5 TRBD1 TGTGCCAGCAGGACCGGGACAGGATCGACTGGAAACACCATATATTTT CASRTGTGSTGNTIYF
NA TRBJ1-1 TRBV2 NA TGTGCCAGCAGTGAAGCGCCGTGGCATTTGAACACTGAAGCTTTCTTT CASSEAPWHLNTEAFF
NA TRBJ2-5 TRBV30 NA TGTGCCTGGAGTGTGAGGCGGGGAGTTGAGACCCAGTACTTC CAWSVRRGVETQYF
NA TRBJ1-4 TRBV7-2 NA TGTGCCAGCGGAGGGGAGGGGAGGGGAAATGAAAAACTGTTTTTT CASGGEGRGNEKLFF
NA TRBJ2-3 TRBV4-1 NA TGCGCCAGCAGCCAGGGACCGGGACTTCTTACTTACACAGATACGCAGTATTTT CASSQGPGLLTYTDTQYF
NA TRBJ2-1 TRBV30 TRBD1 TGTGCCGGTGACAGGGGCTACAATGAGCAGTTCTTC CAGDRGYNEQFF
NA TRBJ1-1 TRBV19 NA TGTGCCAGTAGTATTGGGGTCAACACTGAAGCTTTCTTT CASSIGVNTEAFF
NA TRBJ2-5 TRBV19 NA TGTGCCAGTAGTATAGGGGTACAAGAGACCCAGTACTTC CASSIGVQETQYF
NA TRBJ2-3 TRBV19 TRBD2 TGTGCCACTATCCGGACTAGCGGGACGACAGATACGCAGTATTTT CATIRTSGTTDTQYF
NA TRBJ2-6 TRBV21-1 NA TGTGCCAGCAGTAGGGACAGGGTTAACTCTGGGGCCAACGTCCTGACTTTC CASSRDRVNSGANVLTF
NA TRBJ2-1 TRBV2 NA TGTGCCAGCAGTGAACTAGTGAGCAATGAGCAGTTCTTC CASSELVSNEQFF
few TRBJ1-5 TRBV6-6 NA TGTGCCAGCAGTTACGATGCTAGCAATCAGCCCCAGCATTTT CASSYDASNQPQHF
few TRBJ1-2 TRBV19 NA TGTGCCAGTAGTACGACCCTCCGGGATATGGATGGCTACACCTTC CASSTTLRDMDGYTF
NA TRBJ1-5 TRBV7-9 TRBD1 TGTGCCAGCAGCTTGACAGGGGAGGATCAGCCCCAGCATTTT CASSLTGEDQPQHF
NA TRBJ1-2 TRBV2 NA TGTGCCAGCAGTACGCAAGGGGCGTTCTATGGCTACACCTTC CASSTQGAFYGYTF
NA TRBJ2-7 TRBV7-8 TRBD1 TGTGCCAGCAGCTTAATGACAGGGGAGGCCTACGAGCAGTACTTC CASSLMTGEAYEQYF
NA TRBJ2-5 TRBV14 TRBD1 TGTGCCAGCAGCCAACGACAGGGATGGAAAGAGACCCAGTACTTC CASSQRQGWKETQYF
NA TRBJ2-3 TRBV2 NA TGTGCCAGCAGTGACCGGGGGAGGAGCACAGATACGCAGTATTTT CASSDRGRSTDTQYF
NA TRBJ1-1 TRBV6-1 NA TGTGCCAGCAGTGAAGAATCAGGGCTGAACACTGAAGCTTTCTTT CASSEESGLNTEAFF
NA TRBJ2-5 TRBV6-1 NA TGTGCCAGCCCACAAGGGGGGGCCGGAGGGACCCAGTACTTC CASPQGGAGGTQYF
NA TRBJ1-2 TRBV4-3 NA TGCGCCAGCAGCCAAGAGTGGCAGGGGACGAACTATGGCTACACCTTC CASSQEWQGTNYGYTF
NA TRBJ1-4 TRBV18 TRBD1 TGTGCCAGCTCATCAGGGACAGCTGAAAAACTGTTTTTT CASSSGTAEKLFF
once TRBJ2-5 TRBV11-3 NA TGTGCCAGCAGCCCACCGGGACACCGGGAGACCCAGTACTTC CASSPPGHRETQYF
NA TRBJ1-2 TRBV7-9 NA TGTGCCAGCAGCCCCACAGGATCCTATGGCTACACCTTC CASSPTGSYGYTF
few TRBJ1-6 TRBV5-4 NA TGTGCCAGCAGCGGTGACTCGGGGAATTCACCCCTCCACTTT CASSGDSGNSPLHF
NA TRBJ1-1 TRBV19 NA TGTGCCAGTAGTATAGAACCGCTGAGAGGAGCTTTCTTT CASSIEPLRGAFF
medium-sized TRBJ1-1 TRBV10-2 NA TGCGCCAGCAGTGCGACACAGGGTTGGGCTTTCTTT CASSATQGWAFF
NA TRBJ2-1 TRBV6-1 TRBD2 TGTGCCACGGGGGATCGTAGCGGGATTGGGTTCTTC CATGDRSGIGFF
NA TRBJ1-1 TRBV5-1 NA TGCGCCAGCAGCTCCCCTGACAGGCCGAACACTGAAGCTTTCTTT CASSSPDRPNTEAFF
NA TRBJ2-5 TRBV6-1 TRBD2 TGTGCCAGCAGCGCCAGCGGGAGGGAGACCCAGTACTTC CASSASGRETQYF
once TRBJ2-6 TRBV5-4 TRBD1 TGTGCCAGCAGCCGACAGGGACCTGGGGCCAACGTCCTGACTTTC CASSRQGPGANVLTF
NA TRBJ2-6 TRBV19 NA TGTGCCGGAGGAGAGAGGGGTCGGGCCAACGTCCTGACTTTC CAGGERGRANVLTF
few TRBJ2-7 TRBV7-2 TRBD2 TGTGCCAGCAGCGAGGGACTAGCGCCCTACGAGCAGTACTTC CASSEGLAPYEQYF
NA TRBJ1-6 TRBV4-3 TRBD1 TGCGCCAGCAGCCAAGATCAGGGGGTTAATTCACCCCTCCACTTT CASSQDQGVNSPLHF
NA TRBJ2-7 TRBV11-2 TRBD2 TGTGCCAGCAGCTTTTCCGGGACTAGCGGTGCCGAGCAGTACTTC CASSFSGTSGAEQYF
NA TRBJ1-2 TRBV7-2 NA TGTGCCAGCAGCCTGAATAAGGGGGCTAACTATGGCTACACCTTC CASSLNKGANYGYTF
NA TRBJ1-1 TRBV12-5 NA TGTGCTAGTGGGGGGCAGGGGTACACTGAAGCTTTCTTT CASGGQGYTEAFF
NA TRBJ2-1 TRBV6-5 NA TGTGCCAGCAGCCCGTATTCTGGCTCCTACAATGAGCAGTTCTTC CASSPYSGSYNEQFF